This T cell receptor beta chain comes out of a study of molecular identifiers for immune sequencing clone quantification. Points from the study as a whole: Clones that had above 20 RNA copies took up over 99% of effector molecules but under 1% in naive cells. Identical TCR molecules can share a barcode, and this sharing could underestimate highly expanded clone sizes.

Germline V gene data show CDR1 as SGHTA and CDR2 as FQGNSA. The ends were cut back, 2 bases at V and 0 bases at J, with 11 bases in the middle. There are 16 residues in the CDR3. Preparation of naive CD8 libraries involved roughly 17,000 to 1,000,000 sorted cells and 10%, 30% or 50% RNA. Isolation of naive CD8 T cells was achieved by sorting on a CD8+CD4-CCR7+CD45RA+ phenotype. Each CDR3 protein is one row after TCRdb ran MiXCR on the PCR reads. The sample carries a few hundred thousand distinct CDR3 sequences, around 23% recorded once. As for this clonotype: Its antigen is not identified.

This TCR was sampled from a human donor in good health. Some libraries in this study had Jurkat cell RNA spiked in. Sequenced input: naive CD8+ T cells from blood, with Jurkat cell RNA spiked in. Subset meaning: FACS-sorted CD8+CD4-CCR7+CD45RA+ naive T cells. The chain employs TRBV7-2 and TRBJ1-5; D might be TRBD1 (5 bases). The CDR3 protein is CASSLSGLFSNQPQHF. The DNA of the CDR3 is TGTGCCAGCAGCTTATCAGGGCTCTTTAGCAATCAGCCCCAGCATTTT.